This T cell receptor (beta chain) is from a study of PD-1 blockade in classical Hodgkin lymphoma. CDR1 SGHRS and CDR2 YFSETQ come from the germline V gene. V lost 7 bases and J lost 1, with 17 bases in between. This CDR3 spans 15 amino acids. Profiling relied on immunoSEQ multiplex PCR, and the TCRdb table lists in-frame clones only, not all of them. The table shows a few thousand clones, with under 80% occurring only once. Noted time point: cycle 4 day 1 (C4D1), after 5 to 7 weeks of nivolumab. All the patients suffered relapse after autologous stem cell transplantation, and brentuximab vedotin exposure differed.

The rearrangement joins TRBV5-1 to TRBJ1-1; no clear D gene. This specimen consisted of peripheral blood mononuclear cells (PBMCs), obtained before the fourth cycle of nivolumab. This clonotype originated in a human donor with classical Hodgkin lymphoma. CDR3 bases: TGCGCCAGCCTACCCCGTGAGGGTCCGAACACTGAAGCTTTCTTT. It encodes CASLPREGPNTEAFF.